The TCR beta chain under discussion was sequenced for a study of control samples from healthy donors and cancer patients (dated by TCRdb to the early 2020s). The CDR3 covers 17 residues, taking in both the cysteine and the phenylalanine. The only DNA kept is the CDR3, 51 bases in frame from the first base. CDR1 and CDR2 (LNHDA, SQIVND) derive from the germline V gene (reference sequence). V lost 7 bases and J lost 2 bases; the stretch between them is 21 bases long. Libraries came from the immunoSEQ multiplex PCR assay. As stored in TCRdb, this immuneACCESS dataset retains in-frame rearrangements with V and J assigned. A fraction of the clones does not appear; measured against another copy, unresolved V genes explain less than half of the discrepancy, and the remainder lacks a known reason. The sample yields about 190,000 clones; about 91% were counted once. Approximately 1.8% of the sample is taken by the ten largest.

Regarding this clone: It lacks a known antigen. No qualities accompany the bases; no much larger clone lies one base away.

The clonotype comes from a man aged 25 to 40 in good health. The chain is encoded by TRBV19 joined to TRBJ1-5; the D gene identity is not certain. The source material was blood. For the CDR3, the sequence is CASTPRQKNLGNQPQHF. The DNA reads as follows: TGTGCCAGTACCCCGCGTCAGAAGAATTTAGGCAATCAGCCCCAGCATTTT.